These 20 T cell receptor beta chains originate from one sample sequenced in a study of T cell responses to AZD1222 COVID-19 vaccine. Data came from immunoSEQ multiplex PCR; TCRdb stores just in-frame clones and leaves some out. The sample comprises around 96,000 clones, over 75% of which are singletons, and 2.8% rests with the top ten. Sequenced here: peripheral blood, sampled on day 0 of AZD1222 vaccination. Every receptor here comes from an adult in good health.

V is TRBV20-1 and J is TRBJ1-2; possible D gene TRBD1, 6 bases. The CDR3 has 14 amino acids. Germline lookup yields CDR1 DFQATT and CDR2 SNEGSKA (reference sequence). With 3 bases removed from V and 3 bases from J, the gap between germline ends came to 14 bases. The CDR3 bases are TGCAGTGCTAGTCCATCCTGGACAGACTATGGCTACACCTTC. Protein product: CSASPSWTDYGYTF.

CDR3 in amino acids: CASSYLGQGANQPQHF. The CDR3 nucleotides are TGTGCCAGCAGTTACCTGGGACAGGGGGCAAATCAGCCCCAGCATTTT. J is TRBJ1-5 and V is TRBV6-6, with TRBD1 matching 12 bases. This CDR3 comprises 16 residues. The germline CDR1 and CDR2 sequences are MNHNY and SVGAGI (reference sequence). Trimming took 2 bases from V and 4 from J; bases not matched to a gene: 3.

V gene TRBV27 combines with J gene TRBJ2-3; TRBD1 agrees at 8 bases. Trimming cost V 6 bases and J 1 base; bases outside gene matches: 3. The CDR3 sequence is 14 residues long. Per germline, CDR1 MNHEY and CDR2 SMNVEV (reference sequence). CDR3 protein: CASRPGQGTDTQYF. The CDR3 nucleotides are TGTGCCAGCAGGCCGGGACAGGGCACAGATACGCAGTATTTT.

This chain uses TRBV19 with TRBJ2-7, with 11 positions matching TRBD1. The germline V gene encodes CDR1 LNHDA and CDR2 SQIVND (reference sequence). The V gene end was trimmed by 5 bases and the J gene end by 2 bases; junction bases not matched to a gene: 2. CDR3 length: 14 amino acids. For the CDR3, the DNA is TGTGCCAGTAGTCGGGGACAGGGGGCCTACGAGCAGTACTTC. Residues: CASSRGQGAYEQYF.

The J gene is TRBJ2-2, the V gene TRBV30, with D tentatively TRBD2 (5 bases). Deletions cut 4 bases from V and 4 bases from J, with 10 bases between. CDR1 GTSNPN and CDR2 SVGIG come from the germline V gene (reference sequence). This CDR3 contains 13 residues. Written as DNA, the CDR3 is TGTGCCTGGACTGGGAGTACCACCGGGGAGCTGTTTTTT. It codes for CAWTGSTTGELFF.

The chain employs TRBV4-1 and TRBJ1-5; D is undetermined. V was trimmed by 1 base and J by 7 bases, leaving 8 bases between them. This CDR3 is 13 amino acids long. CDR1 MGHRA and CDR2 YSYEKL come from the germline V gene. The CDR3 coding sequence is TGCGCCAGCAGCCAAGGGCGGGGACAGCCCCAGCATTTT. It yields the protein CASSQGRGQPQHF.

This clone turned up a few times. The chain carries TRBV27 and TRBJ1-3; D is perhaps TRBD1 (5 bases). The CDR3 loop spans 19 amino acids. Germline loops: CDR1 MNHEY, CDR2 SMNVEV (reference sequence). Trimming took off 4 bases at V and 2 bases at J, with 24 bases between the two ends. The CDR3, as DNA: TGTGCCAGCAGTTCCTCCCCCTACCGACAGCTCGGGGCTGGAAACACCATATATTTT. Protein product: CASSSSPYRQLGAGNTIYF.

This clone appeared once. This chain uses TRBV7-2 with TRBJ1-1, with D possibly matching TRBD1 (6 bases). CDR1 is SGHTA and CDR2 is FQGNSA in the germline V gene. This CDR3 has 15 residues. Trimming took off 5 bases at V and 7 bases at J, with 20 bases between the two ends. CDR3 DNA sequence: TGTGCCAGCAGCCCCCCCGGGACACGTCGCAGTGAAGCTTTCTTT. Translating gives CASSPPGTRRSEAFF.

The chain links TRBV5-1 to TRBJ2-1, with 10 bases identical to TRBD2. Germline assignment: CDR1 SGHRS and CDR2 YFSETQ. The trim removed 1 base at V and 5 bases at J, leaving 9 bases unmatched. The length of the CDR3 is 17 residues. CDR3 bases: TGCGCCAGCAGCTTGCCAGAGCGGGGGGGCCCGGACAATGAGCAGTTCTTC. This sequence encodes CASSLPERGGPDNEQFF.

The rearrangement uses TRBV4-3 and TRBJ1-1; D is possibly TRBD1 (5 bases). The germline V and J ends were trimmed by 1 base and 4 bases, with 13 bases remaining between them. Per germline, CDR1 LGHNA and CDR2 YSLEER. The CDR3 loop spans 15 amino acids. The CDR3 DNA is TGCGCCAGCAGCCAAGGGGGACGGAGACCCACTGAAGCTTTCTTT. Translated, it gives CASSQGGRRPTEAFF.

The rearrangement joins TRBV5-4 to TRBJ2-1, with D tentatively TRBD1 (5 bases). The V gene lost 0 bases and the J gene lost 15 bases, with 13 bases spanning the gap. Germline V gives CDR1 SGHNT, CDR2 YYREEE (reference sequence). The CDR3 has 12 residues. The CDR3 reads CASSLGGEVGFF. The CDR3 bases are TGTGCCAGCAGCTTGGGGGGCGAGGTGGGGTTCTTC.

CDR3 protein: CASNRDSLNYGYTF. In nucleotides, the CDR3 is TGTGCCAGCAACCGGGACAGTCTAAACTATGGCTACACCTTC. V usage is TRBV28 and J usage is TRBJ1-2; 7 bases are shared with TRBD1. The germline gives CDR1 MDHEN, CDR2 SYDVKM. V shed 7 bases, J shed 2 bases, and the junction held 7 bases outside the gene matches. CDR3 length: 14 residues.

Only one count was recorded for this clone. The chain couples TRBV6-6 to TRBJ2-1, with D uncertain. V was pared by 4 bases and J by 6 bases, with 13 bases between. The CDR3 is 14 amino acids. Germline CDR1 reads MNHNY; CDR2 reads SVGAGI (reference sequence). The DNA of the CDR3 is TGTGCCAGCAGTTCTTTCCCATCCAGCAATGAGCAGTTCTTC. Translation gives CASSSFPSSNEQFF.

The V call is TRBV6-2 or TRBV6-3, the J call TRBJ1-1; tentatively, D is TRBD1 (5 bases). The CDR3 is 14 amino acids. The V gene lost 5 bases and the J gene lost 2 bases, with 12 bases spanning the gap. Germline CDR1 and CDR2: MNHEY and SVGEGT. DNA for the CDR3: TGTGCCAGCAGTCGGGACGGAAAAAACACTGAAGCTTTCTTT. The encoded protein is CASSRDGKNTEAFF.

This chain uses TRBV11-3 with TRBJ1-2; 8 bases match TRBD1. Looked up from germline, CDR1 is SGHNT and CDR2 is YENEEA. The trim removed 5 bases at V and 6 bases at J, leaving 11 bases unmatched. The CDR3 contains 15 residues. CDR3 protein: CASSLNGQGLDGYTF. CDR3 bases: TGTGCCAGCAGCCTTAACGGACAGGGATTGGATGGCTACACCTTC.

The chain recombines TRBV28 with TRBJ1-3; TRBD1 is a possible D gene (5 bases). Deletions cut 6 bases from V and 4 bases from J, with 10 bases between. Germline V lookup: CDR1 MDHEN, CDR2 SYDVKM. This CDR3 region has 13 residues. CDR3 nucleotide sequence: TGTGCCAGCAGCCTCAGGGCGGGAAACACCATATATTTT. It encodes CASSLRAGNTIYF.

This chain uses TRBV18 with TRBJ1-5, with D uncertain. V gave up 3 bases and J gave up 3 bases, with 12 bases separating them. The germline V gene encodes CDR1 KGHSH and CDR2 LQKENI. The CDR3 loop spans 15 amino acids. The DNA of the CDR3 is TGTGCCAGCTCACCTGTCGGAGGACTCAATCAGCCCCAGCATTTT. Its protein product is CASSPVGGLNQPQHF. The whole variable domain, remainder taken from reference TRBV18 and TRBJ1-5, is NAGVMQNPRHLVRRRGQEARLRCSPMKGHSHVYWYRQLPEEGLKFMVYLQKENIIDESGMPKERFSAEFPKEGPSILRIQQVVRGDSAAYFCASSPVGGLNQPQHFGDGTRLSIL.

J is TRBJ1-6 and V is TRBV6-5, with D uncertain. Looked up from germline, CDR1 is MNHEY and CDR2 is SVGAGI. The V gene lost 2 bases and the J gene lost 10 bases, with 6 bases spanning the gap. CDR3 length: 12 amino acids. CDR3 region: CASSYRRSPLHF. CDR3 sequence (DNA): TGTGCCAGCAGTTACCGTAGGTCACCCCTCCACTTT.

The chain joins TRBV18 to TRBJ1-5; D is unresolved. Trimming cost V 3 bases and J 2 bases, with 14 bases left between them. CDR1 is KGHSH and CDR2 is LQKENI in the germline V gene. The CDR3 covers 16 residues. The chain's CDR3 is CASSPEERLGNQPQHF. CDR3 sequence (DNA): TGTGCCAGCTCACCCGAGGAGAGGCTGGGCAATCAGCCCCAGCATTTT.

V is TRBV5-1 and J is TRBJ1-1; 11 bases agree with TRBD1. The germline V gene has CDR1 SGHRS and CDR2 YFSETQ. The CDR3 length is 15 residues. With 3 bases clipped from V and 4 bases from J, the junction kept 5 bases outside the gene matches. CDR3 DNA sequence: TGCGCCAGCAGCTCGTCCGGGACAGGGGGCACTGAAGCTTTCTTT. Residues: CASSSSGTGGTEAFF. Variable domain in full (rest from reference TRBV5-1 and TRBJ1-1): KAGVTQTPRYLIKTRGQQVTLSCSPISGHRSVSWYQQTPGQGLQFLFEYFSETQRNKGNFPGRFSGRQFSNSRSEMNVSTLELGDSALYLCASSSSGTGGTEAFFGQGTRLTVV.